This is a list of T cell receptor beta chains from one sample in a study of cytomegalovirus exposure and HLA in healthy donors. Profiling relied on immunoSEQ multiplex PCR, and the TCRdb table lists in-frame clones only, not all of them. The repertoire holds 140,000 or so clones, with around two thirds as singletons. Sequencing was carried out using PBMCs. Receptors originate from a young man in good health and CMV-seropositive. Both conserved end residues are part of each CDR3. The order of the fields is clone size, CDR3 length, V gene, J gene, D gene, CDR3 DNA, CDR3 protein. The D gene is left open where the match is weak. The size field is filled for only some rows; it gives once, few, many or a size class.

>NA|15|TRBV6-1|TRBJ1-1|NA
TGTGCCAGCAGTGGACGGGGATCCGTGAACACTGAAGCTTTCTTT
CASSGRGSVNTEAFF
>NA|13|TRBV28|TRBJ1-5|NA
TGTGCCAGCAGGAGACGGGGCAATCAGCCCCAGCATTTT
CASRRRGNQPQHF
>NA|15|TRBV4-1|TRBJ1-2|NA
TGCGCCAGCAGCCAAGTTGGAGAAGCTAACTATGGCTACACCTTC
CASSQVGEANYGYTF
>NA|15|TRBV28|TRBJ1-5|TRBD1
TGTGCCAGCAGGTACCGGGACAGAAGCAATCAGCCCCAGCATTTT
CASRYRDRSNQPQHF
>few|13|TRBV6-5|TRBJ1-5|NA
TGTGCCAGCAGAGTAGGGGTAGACCAGCCCCAGCATTTT
CASRVGVDQPQHF
>NA|19|TRBV21-1|TRBJ2-7|NA
TGTGCCAGCAGCAAGGTGATGTTATACTATTTCACGAGGCCCTACGAGCAGTACTTC
CASSKVMLYYFTRPYEQYF
>NA|18|TRBV13|TRBJ1-3|TRBD1
TGTGCCAGCAGCTTAAGTGTCGACAGGGGGCTGACTGGAAACACCATATATTTT
CASSLSVDRGLTGNTIYF
>NA|16|TRBV5-1|TRBJ1-3|NA
TGCGCCAGCAGCGGGGGGACGGTAACCGATGGAAACACCATATATTTT
CASSGGTVTDGNTIYF
>NA|15|TRBV6-1|TRBJ1-1|TRBD1
TGTGCCAGCAGTTTACTCGGACAGGCCCTAGGTGAAGCTTTCTTT
CASSLLGQALGEAFF
>NA|15|TRBV27|TRBJ2-3|TRBD1
TGTGCCAGCAGTTCGAGGGACAGGGTGACAGATACGCAGTATTTT
CASSSRDRVTDTQYF
>few|14|TRBV9|TRBJ2-3|NA
TGTGCCAGCAGCGTAAGGGGGAGCACAGATACGCAGTATTTT
CASSVRGSTDTQYF
>once|20|TRBV19|TRBJ2-3|NA
TGTGCCAGTAGGGCAAGTATATTCGTGTCAGGGACACACACGGGAGATACGCAGTATTTT
CASRASIFVSGTHTGDTQYF
>NA|14|TRBV6-5|TRBJ1-5|NA
TGTGCCAGCAGGGGAGCACAGAGCAATCAGCCCCAGCATTTT
CASRGAQSNQPQHF
>NA|17|TRBV29-1|TRBJ1-1|NA
TGCAGCGTTCTGGTTTTGGTAAGGGGACAATCGAACACTGAAGCTTTCTTT
CSVLVLVRGQSNTEAFF
>NA|18|TRBV29-1|TRBJ1-4|TRBD1
TGCAGCGTTGAGTGGACAGGTACCCCTGCTGCAACTAATGAAAAACTGTTTTTT
CSVEWTGTPAATNEKLFF
>NA|16|TRBV18|TRBJ1-5|TRBD1
TGTGCCAGCTCACCACCGCGGACAGGGGATCATCAGCCCCAGCATTTT
CASSPPRTGDHQPQHF
>NA|17|TRBV27|TRBJ2-5|TRBD2
TGTGCCAGCAGTTTAGAGGGCCCGGAGCGGGGGGGAGAGACCCAGTACTTC
CASSLEGPERGGETQYF
>once|15|TRBV4-3|TRBJ1-5|TRBD1
TGCGCCAGCAGCTTAGGACAGGGAAAAAACCAGCCCCAGCATTTT
CASSLGQGKNQPQHF
>NA|14|TRBV5-4|TRBJ1-2|NA
TGTGCCAGCAGCGAACAGGGCCGAACCTATGGCTACACCTTC
CASSEQGRTYGYTF
>NA|15|TRBV7-9|TRBJ2-2|TRBD1
TGTGCCAGCAGCCCTGCAGGGGGTGAGACCGGGGAGCTGTTTTTT
CASSPAGGETGELFF
>NA|13|TRBV29-1|TRBJ2-7|NA
TGCAGCGTTGTTGGCAGGTGGGGAGAGGAGCAGTACTTC
CSVVGRWGEEQYF
>few|13|TRBV27|TRBJ2-7|TRBD1
TGTGCCAGCAGTTCGGGACAGCTCTACGAGCAGTACTTC
CASSSGQLYEQYF
>NA|15|TRBV19|TRBJ1-2|NA
TGTGCCAGTAGTATGGCAGGGAGGGAGCACTATGGCTACACCTTC
CASSMAGREHYGYTF
>NA|19|TRBV4-1|TRBJ2-1|NA
TGCGCCAGCAGCCGTCGACAGGGGACCCGGCTAGCGGAGCCCAATGAGCAGTTCTTC
CASSRRQGTRLAEPNEQFF
>NA|13|TRBV2|TRBJ1-6|NA
TGTGCCAGCAGAGTAGGACAGATGTCACCCCTCCACTTT
CASRVGQMSPLHF
>NA|14|TRBV28|TRBJ2-5|NA
TGTGCCAGCGGTCCGGGAGACAGGGAGTGGAACCAGTACTTC
CASGPGDREWNQYF
>few|14|TRBV5-5|TRBJ2-7|TRBD1
TGTGCCAGCAGCTGGGACAGGGGGCTGGGCGAGCAGTACTTC
CASSWDRGLGEQYF
>NA|15|TRBV6-5|TRBJ1-1|NA
TGTGCCAGCAAAAGGGACTACGGGGGGAACACTGAAGCTTTCTTT
CASKRDYGGNTEAFF
>NA|14|TRBV14|TRBJ2-1|TRBD2
TGTGCCAGCAGACCCACGCTAGCGGGAGTTGAGCAGTTCTTC
CASRPTLAGVEQFF
>NA|11|TRBV20-1|TRBJ2-7|NA
TGCAGTGCAACGAATAACAACGAGCAGTACTTC
CSATNNNEQYF
>NA|15|TRBV4-3|TRBJ1-1|NA
TGCGCCAGCAGCGCCCACAGGGCGCTCAACACTGAAGCTTTCTTT
CASSAHRALNTEAFF
>NA|14|TRBV2|TRBJ1-1|TRBD1
TGTGCCAGCACCAGGGACAGGGGGAACACTGAAGCTTTCTTT
CASTRDRGNTEAFF
>NA|13|TRBV15|TRBJ2-7|NA
TGTGCCACCAGCAGAGATCTGGAGAGCGAGCAGTACTTC
CATSRDLESEQYF
>NA|17|TRBV5-4|TRBJ2-7|TRBD1
TGTGCCAGCAGCACAGAACTAGGGACAGTTGGATCCTACGAGCAGTACTTC
CASSTELGTVGSYEQYF
>NA|13|TRBV6-5|TRBJ2-7|TRBD1
TGTGCCAGCAGTTACGGGACAGAATACGAGCAGTACTTC
CASSYGTEYEQYF
>NA|15|TRBV5-1|TRBJ2-5|NA
TGCGCCAGCAGCTGGGTGACAGGGACTCAAGAGACCCAGTACTTC
CASSWVTGTQETQYF
>few|13|TRBV28|TRBJ2-1|TRBD2
TGTGCCAGCAGGTGGACTAGCGTCAATGAGCAGTTCTTC
CASRWTSVNEQFF
>NA|17|TRBV19|TRBJ2-1|TRBD2
TGTGCCAGTAGTCCAAGACTAGCGGGAGGTGGAAGGGATGAGCAGTTCTTC
CASSPRLAGGGRDEQFF
>few|13|TRBV29-1|TRBJ1-5|NA
TGCAGCGTTGAGGAGGATAGCAATCAGCCCCAGCATTTT
CSVEEDSNQPQHF
>NA|10|TRBV28|TRBJ2-1|NA
TGTGCCAGCAGTCGTAATGAGCAGTTCTTC
CASSRNEQFF
>once|12|TRBV2|TRBJ1-1|NA
TGTGCCAGCAGCCTAATGAACACTGAAGCTTTCTTT
CASSLMNTEAFF
>few|15|TRBV18|TRBJ1-1|NA
TGTGCCAGCTCACCACCAAAGGGGATGAACACTGAAGCTTTCTTT
CASSPPKGMNTEAFF
>NA|15|TRBV6-6|TRBJ1-2|NA
TGTGCCAGCAGCGCCCCCCAGGGGCCCTACTATGGCTACACCTTC
CASSAPQGPYYGYTF
>NA|15|TRBV14|TRBJ2-2|TRBD2
TGTGCCAGCAGCCCCTTAGCGGGGGGGGCCGGGGAGCTGTTTTTT
CASSPLAGGAGELFF
>few|17|TRBV28|TRBJ1-2|TRBD1
TGTGCCAGCAGTACGATTTCCGGGACAGGTATCGTTTTTGGCTACACCTTC
CASSTISGTGIVFGYTF